Each of the 18 T cell receptor beta chains below was sequenced from the same sample in a study of technical replicates of blood from a few donors. Sequenced by immunoSEQ multiplex PCR; TCRdb stores in-frame clones only, minus some. The table records 80,000 or so clones, approximately 94% of them present only once. The sequencing input was T cells isolated from PBMCs. Receptors originate from a human donor in good health.

The chain is built from TRBV28 and TRBJ2-5; 8 bases are shared with TRBD1. The CDR3 is 16 residues long. Trimming removed 1 base from V and 4 bases from J; junction bases left unmatched: 8. Germline values: CDR1 MDHEN, CDR2 SYDVKM. DNA of the CDR3: TGTGCCAGCAGTTTATATGCAGGGGGCATGGGAGAGACCCAGTACTTC. Translating it yields CASSLYAGGMGETQYF.

The rearrangement joins TRBV9 to TRBJ2-1, with 8 positions matching TRBD1. CDR3 length: 14 residues. Per germline, CDR1 SGDLS and CDR2 YYNGEE. V shed 0 bases and J 12 bases; nucleotides not matched to a gene: 8. The CDR3 reads CASSVADRGVLQFF. CDR3 bases: TGTGCCAGCAGCGTAGCAGACAGGGGAGTTCTGCAGTTCTTC.

The rearrangement links TRBV7-2 to TRBJ2-2; 8 bases line up with TRBD2. J gave up 5 bases and V 4 bases, and 9 bases lay outside the gene matches. This CDR3 has 16 amino acids. Germline V gene data show CDR1 as SGHTA and CDR2 as FQGNSA. For the CDR3, the DNA is TGTGCCAGCAGCTCCCTAAGCGGGGGCTTTACCGGGGAGCTGTTTTTT. It yields the protein CASSSLSGGFTGELFF.

The chain links TRBV30 to TRBJ2-3; D is uncertain. V shed 3 bases and J shed 4 bases, with 8 bases lying between them. CDR3 length: 12 residues. In germline, CDR1 is GTSNPN, CDR2 SVGIG (reference sequence). CDR3 region: CAWRAQPDTQYF. CDR3 nucleotide sequence: TGTGCCTGGAGAGCACAGCCAGATACGCAGTATTTT.

The chain uses TRBV6-5 and TRBJ1-1, with D unresolved. Trimming left V 6 bases short and J 10 bases short, with 18 bases between. CDR1 and CDR2 from the germline V gene are MNHEY and SVGAGI. The CDR3 is made up of 13 amino acids. CDR3: CASRGEKGWVAFF. The CDR3 bases are TGTGCCAGCAGGGGAGAAAAGGGTTGGGTAGCTTTCTTT.

This chain uses TRBV9 with TRBJ1-4; possibly TRBD1 for D (5 bases). The CDR3 totals 16 residues. The V and J ends lost 1 base and 8 bases respectively, with 18 bases between them. Per germline, CDR1 SGDLS and CDR2 YYNGEE. The CDR3 DNA reads TGTGCCAGCAGCGTAAACACCGGGACGGGAGGAGAAAAACTGTTTTTT. Amino acid sequence: CASSVNTGTGGEKLFF.

The chain is built from TRBV6-5 and TRBJ2-7; D is undetermined. V was pared by 6 bases and J by 2 bases, with 14 bases between. This CDR3 region has 14 residues. The germline V gene has CDR1 MNHEY and CDR2 SVGAGI. DNA of the CDR3: TGTGCCAGCAGCGCTCGAACACCGACCTACGAGCAGTACTTC. It yields the protein CASSARTPTYEQYF.

V is TRBV10-2 and J is TRBJ2-5, with D unclear. Trimming stripped 0 bases from V and 13 bases from J, with 12 bases between. CDR1 and CDR2 from the germline V gene are WSHSY and SAAADI. The CDR3 sequence is 12 residues long. Written as DNA, the CDR3 is TGCGCCAGCAGTGAGTCTTCGCGTTACCGGTACTTC. This translates into CASSESSRYRYF.

CDR3 protein: CASSYSTGLLQPQHF. The CDR3 DNA sequence: TGTGCCAGCAGTTACTCGACAGGCCTATTGCAGCCCCAGCATTTT. The V call is TRBV6-6, the J call TRBJ1-5; D may be TRBD1 (6 bases). Germline V gene data show CDR1 as MNHNY and CDR2 as SVGAGI (reference sequence). This CDR3 comprises 15 residues. V was shortened by 0 bases and J by 7 bases, with 13 bases between the two germline ends.

The CDR3 coding sequence is TGTGCCAGCAGTGACCGGGCTTTCTTT. Translation gives CASSDRAFF. V gene TRBV6-1 combines with J gene TRBJ1-1; D remains ambiguous. The CDR3 is 9 residues long. Trimming cost V 3 bases and J 11 bases, with 4 bases left between them. CDR1 MNHNS and CDR2 SASEGT come from the germline V gene.

The gene calls are TRBV29-1 and TRBJ2-2; D possibly corresponds to TRBD2 (5 bases). CDR3 length: 15 residues. Germline loops: CDR1 SQVTM, CDR2 ANQGSEA. Trimming took off 1 base at V and 0 bases at J, with 9 bases between the two ends. DNA of the CDR3: TGCAGCGTTGAAGTATCGGGGTCGAACACCGGGGAGCTGTTTTTT. Encoded protein: CSVEVSGSNTGELFF.

The table lists this clone with a count of one. The rearrangement uses TRBV6-6 and TRBJ2-2; no firm D call. This CDR3 is built from 15 residues. Looked up from germline, CDR1 is MNHNY and CDR2 is SVGAGI (reference sequence). Trimming took off 0 bases at V and 0 bases at J, with 5 bases between the two ends. DNA of the CDR3: TGTGCCAGCAGTTACTCGAACTCGAACACCGGGGAGCTGTTTTTT. Translation: CASSYSNSNTGELFF.

The chain joins TRBV25-1 to TRBJ2-1; D might be TRBD2 (6 bases). CDR1 and CDR2 from the germline V gene are MGHDK and SYGVNS. V dropped 2 bases and J dropped 4 bases, with 12 bases sitting between them. This CDR3 contains 15 residues. The CDR3 region has the DNA TGTGCCAGCAGTGAAATGGGCGGGGTATACAATGAGCAGTTCTTC. It codes for CASSEMGGVYNEQFF.

This chain joins TRBV5-1 and TRBJ1-2; 9 nucleotides line up with TRBD1. Germline lookup yields CDR1 SGHRS and CDR2 YFSETQ. Trimming took 6 bases from V and 6 from J; bases not matched to a gene: 6. The CDR3 has 13 residues. The CDR3 bases are TGCGCCAGCACCCTCGACAGGGGGGATGGCTACACCTTC. Translated, it gives CASTLDRGDGYTF.

The V call is TRBV6-1, the J call TRBJ2-7, with TRBD2 matching 7 bases. The V segment lost 1 base and the J segment 3 bases; nucleotides outside the gene matches: 6. Germline V gene data show CDR1 as MNHNS and CDR2 as SASEGT. The CDR3 is 15 amino acids. This chain's CDR3 is CASSEDPGLFYEQYF. The CDR3 region has the DNA TGTGCCAGCAGTGAAGACCCGGGACTATTCTACGAGCAGTACTTC.

The V and J genes are TRBV5-1 and TRBJ2-3, with 8 bases fitting TRBD2. CDR3 length equals 15 residues. V lost 2 bases to trimming and J lost 2 bases; unmatched junction nucleotides: 4. Germline V gene sequence: CDR1 SGHRS, CDR2 YFSETQ. CDR3 residues: CASSLAGDYTDTQYF. CDR3 sequence (DNA): TGCGCCAGCAGCTTAGCGGGGGACTACACAGATACGCAGTATTTT.

Note on this clone: One end of the junction fails to match germline, which may point to a read error. V gene TRBV7-7 combines with J gene TRBJ2-1; D possibly corresponds to TRBD1 (6 bases). This CDR3 is 15 amino acids long. The germline V gene encodes CDR1 SSHAT and CDR2 FNYEAQ (reference sequence). The DNA of the CDR3 is TGTGCTAGCAGCCCAGGGGCTAGGGTCGACAATGAGCAGTTCTTC. It is translated as CASSPGARVDNEQFF.

The chain employs TRBV11-2 and TRBJ1-5; 9 bases fit TRBD1. Trimming cost V 5 bases and J 7 bases; bases outside gene matches: 6. Germline values: CDR1 SGHAT, CDR2 FQNNGV. The CDR3 spans 14 residues. CDR3 residues: CASSEGGTGQPQHF. In DNA form, the CDR3 reads TGTGCCAGCAGCGAAGGGGGGACAGGGCAGCCCCAGCATTTT.